These T cell receptor beta chains were read from a single sample in a study of T cell changes during pregnancy in multiple sclerosis. The method was immunoSEQ multiplex PCR; TCRdb's version includes in-frame clones alone and lacks a portion of them. This table has about 19,000 clones, around 86% appearing once. Sequenced material: CD8+ T cells from peripheral blood mononuclear cells, taken in the third trimester of pregnancy. The receptors were sampled from a female donor in good health, enrolled as a control in a pregnancy study. CDR3s include the opening cysteine and the closing phenylalanine or tryptophan. Each record gives: J gene, V gene, D gene, clone size, CDR3 DNA, CDR3 protein. The D gene is left open where the match is weak. The size entry is marked missing in some rows and otherwise reads once, few, many or a size class.

>TRBJ1-3|TRBV5-3|-|once
TGTGCCAGAAGCTTGCTTGCTGGAAACACCATATATTTT
CARSLLAGNTIYF
>TRBJ2-5|TRBV15|-|-
TGTGCCACCTCACCAGGGATGTTTGAGACCCAGTACTTC
CATSPGMFETQYF
>TRBJ2-7|TRBV7-9|-|-
TGTGCCAGCAGCGAGAGCCGCTACGAGCAGTACTTC
CASSESRYEQYF
>TRBJ1-1|TRBV4-3|TRBD1|-
TGCGCCAGCAGCCAGAGACAGGGGGCGCTGGCTGAAGCTTTCTTT
CASSQRQGALAEAFF
>TRBJ2-1|TRBV28|-|-
TGTGCCAGCAGTAGCAGGACAGCCCCCATTAACAATGAGCAGTTCTTC
CASSSRTAPINNEQFF
>TRBJ1-1|TRBV15|-|-
TGTGCCACTGGCAGGGTGAACACTGAAGCTTTCTTT
CATGRVNTEAFF
>TRBJ1-2|TRBV5-1|TRBD1|few
TGCGCCAGCAGCTTGGCCCCCAGGGGGCCCCTCTATGGCTACACCTTC
CASSLAPRGPLYGYTF
>TRBJ2-7|TRBV28|TRBD2|few
TGTGCCAGCAGCGGAACCGGGACTAGTCACTACGAGCAGTACTTC
CASSGTGTSHYEQYF
>TRBJ1-2|TRBV25-1|TRBD1|-
TGTGCCAGCAGTGAAAGGGGGACAGGGGGCTTGGATGGCTACACCTTC
CASSERGTGGLDGYTF
>TRBJ2-5|TRBV4-3|TRBD1|-
TGCGCCAGCAGCCGACTGACAGGGCCCCAAGAGACCCAGTACTTC
CASSRLTGPQETQYF
>TRBJ2-7|TRBV5-4|TRBD1|once
TGTGCCAGCAGCTTAGGGACAGGTTTCTACGAGCAGTACTTC
CASSLGTGFYEQYF
>TRBJ1-4|TRBV9|-|-
TGTGCCAGCAGCCCGTCCCAGGGATCTAATGAAAAACTGTTTTTT
CASSPSQGSNEKLFF
>TRBJ1-2|TRBV5-5|TRBD1|-
TGTGCCAGCAGCCCCCGACAGGGGGTGTCTTTTGAGGGCTACACCTTC
CASSPRQGVSFEGYTF
>TRBJ1-1|TRBV5-1|-|-
TGCGCCAGCAGCTTGGCCGGTCACGGGAGCTTGAACACTGAAGCTTTCTTT
CASSLAGHGSLNTEAFF
>TRBJ1-1|TRBV9|-|-
TGTGCCAGCAGCCCCGAGGGGGTGTATGAAGCTTTCTTT
CASSPEGVYEAFF
>TRBJ2-7|TRBV7-9|-|once
TGTGCCAGCAGCTTAGCCTCGGGACATACCTCCTACGAGCAGTACTTC
CASSLASGHTSYEQYF
>TRBJ1-1|TRBV29-1|-|-
TGCAGCGTTGATGGTCAGGGTGGTCCTGAAGCTTTCTTT
CSVDGQGGPEAFF
>TRBJ2-1|TRBV7-9|-|-
TGTGCCAGCAGCACGGGGACAATACATCACGATGAGCAGTTCTTC
CASSTGTIHHDEQFF
>TRBJ1-4|TRBV4-2|-|-
TGTGCCAGCAGCCCTCGCAGGGTGGGTGAAAAACTGTTTTTT
CASSPRRVGEKLFF
>TRBJ1-2|TRBV4-1|-|-
TGCGCCAGCAGCCAAGATTGGAGTCAGTCCCGAGATGGCTACACCTTC
CASSQDWSQSRDGYTF
>TRBJ1-2|TRBV4-3|-|-
TGCGCCAGCAGCCAAGATAACGCTAAGCACTACACCTTC
CASSQDNAKHYTF
>TRBJ1-1|TRBV5-8|-|few
TGTGCCAGCAGCTTGATGGATAGCAACACTGAAGCTTTCTTT
CASSLMDSNTEAFF
>TRBJ2-7|TRBV7-3|-|-
TGTGCCAGCAGCTTATTCGACACTGGATACGAGCAGTACTTC
CASSLFDTGYEQYF
>TRBJ1-6|TRBV27|-|few
TGTGCCAGCAGTCCACAGGGAGCCAATTCACCCCTCCACTTT
CASSPQGANSPLHF
>TRBJ2-2|TRBV11-3|TRBD2|-
TGTGCCAGCAGCCCAGCTAGCGGGGGTCCCTGGACCGGGGAGCTGTTTTTT
CASSPASGGPWTGELFF
>TRBJ2-1|TRBV10-3|-|-
TGTGCCACTGGAGGGCGGACGAATGAGCAGTTCTTC
CATGGRTNEQFF
>TRBJ1-5|TRBV6-1|TRBD1|-
TGTGCCAGCACCGGGAGGGGGCAAGAGCCCCAGCATTTT
CASTGRGQEPQHF
>TRBJ1-1|TRBV6-6|-|-
TGTGCCAGCAGTTATGGTCCGGGTGAAGCTTTCTTT
CASSYGPGEAFF
>TRBJ1-2|TRBV6-5|TRBD1|-
TGTGCCAGCAGTTACTTCGGACAGGACCCTTATGGCTACACCTTC
CASSYFGQDPYGYTF
>TRBJ2-7|TRBV13|TRBD2|once
TGTGCCAGCAGCGCCGGACTAGCCACCTACGAGCAGTACTTC
CASSAGLATYEQYF
>TRBJ2-7|TRBV27|-|-
TGTGCCAGCAGTTTGGCCAGTTCCTACGAGCAGTACTTC
CASSLASSYEQYF
>TRBJ2-5|TRBV9|-|-
TGTGCCAGCAGCGTAGCAGTGTCTGAAGAGACCCAGTACTTC
CASSVAVSEETQYF
>TRBJ2-7|TRBV7-9|-|-
TGTGCCAGCAGCTCGAGCCCCTACGAGCAGTACTTC
CASSSSPYEQYF
>TRBJ1-1|TRBV13|TRBD1|-
TGTGCCAGCAGCTCAGAGGACAGGGCTAGCACTGAAGCTTTCTTT
CASSSEDRASTEAFF
>TRBJ2-3|TRBV4-3|-|-
TGCGCCAGCAGCCAAGATCTCACAGACAGAGGCACAGATACGCAGTATTTT
CASSQDLTDRGTDTQYF
>TRBJ1-1|TRBV4-3|-|-
TGCGCCAGCAGCCAAGACAGGGTACGGCCGACTGAAGCTTTCTTT
CASSQDRVRPTEAFF
>TRBJ2-1|TRBV27|TRBD2|-
TGTGCCAGCAGTTCCCACGGGGGGGCGGGGAATGAGCAGTTCTTC
CASSSHGGAGNEQFF
>TRBJ2-7|TRBV7-2|TRBD1|-
TGTGCCAGCAGCTTTTGGACAGGGAGCTACGAGCAGTACTTC
CASSFWTGSYEQYF
>TRBJ1-5|TRBV19|-|-
TGTGCCACCATGGGACTTCGGAGGGGTAGCAATCAGCCCCAGCATTTT
CATMGLRRGSNQPQHF
>TRBJ2-2|TRBV6-1|-|-
TGTGCCAGCAGCGCCCGGCGGGGGCCCGACGGGGAGCTGTTTTTT
CASSARRGPDGELFF
>TRBJ1-6|TRBV30|-|-
TGTGCCTGGAGTGTACTAGCAGTGGGGGATTCACCCCTCCACTTT
CAWSVLAVGDSPLHF
>TRBJ2-7|TRBV15|TRBD1|-
TGTGCCACCAGCAGAGAGGGACAGACCTACGAGCAGTACTTC
CATSREGQTYEQYF
>TRBJ2-5|TRBV9|TRBD2|-
TGTGCCAGCAGCCCTAGCGGGGGGCTCCAAGAGACCCAGTACTTC
CASSPSGGLQETQYF
>TRBJ1-1|TRBV5-6|-|-
TGTGCCAGCAGCTTGGTACAGGGTCTGACTGAAGCTTTCTTT
CASSLVQGLTEAFF
>TRBJ1-2|TRBV4-3|TRBD1|-
TGCGCCAGCAGCCAGGGGGGGACAGGGTTCGATGGCTACACCTTC
CASSQGGTGFDGYTF
>TRBJ1-5|TRBV7-2|-|-
TGTGCCAGCAGCCGCATAGCGGGGGATCAGCCCCAGCATTTT
CASSRIAGDQPQHF
>TRBJ2-1|TRBV7-6|-|-
TGTGCCAGCAGCATTGACAGGTCCTCCTACAATGAGCAGTTCTTC
CASSIDRSSYNEQFF
>TRBJ1-6|TRBV5-8|-|medium-sized
TGTGCCAGCAGCTTTCCGAACACCTATAATTCACCCCTCCACTTT
CASSFPNTYNSPLHF